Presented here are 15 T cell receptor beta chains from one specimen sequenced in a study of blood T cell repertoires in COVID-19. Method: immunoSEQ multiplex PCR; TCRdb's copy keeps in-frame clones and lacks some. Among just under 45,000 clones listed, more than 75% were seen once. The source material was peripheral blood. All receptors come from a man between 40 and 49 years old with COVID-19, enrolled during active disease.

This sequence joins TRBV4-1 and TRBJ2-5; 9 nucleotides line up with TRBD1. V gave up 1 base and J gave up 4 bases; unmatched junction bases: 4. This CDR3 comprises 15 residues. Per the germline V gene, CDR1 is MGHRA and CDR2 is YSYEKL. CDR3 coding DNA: TGCGCCAGCAGCCAAGGGGACAGGGATCGAGAGACCCAGTACTTC. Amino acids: CASSQGDRDRETQYF.

CDR3 protein: CASSFWGGTQYF. The CDR3 DNA follows: TGTGCCAGCAGCTTTTGGGGGGGGACCCAGTACTTC. This chain links TRBV11-2 with TRBJ2-5; 7 nucleotides line up with TRBD2. Looked up from germline, CDR1 is SGHAT and CDR2 is FQNNGV. The CDR3 runs 12 residues. After removal of 3 bases from V and 7 bases from J, the junction contained 2 bases not matched to a gene.

The CDR3: CASSPTSGAYNEQFF. CDR3 bases: TGTGCCAGCAGCCCTACTAGCGGGGCTTACAATGAGCAGTTCTTC. The chain is built from TRBV27 and TRBJ2-1, with 10 nucleotides matching TRBD2. The CDR3 has 15 residues. J was trimmed by 4 bases and V by 6 bases; bases with no gene match: 6. Germline CDR1 and CDR2: MNHEY and SMNVEV (reference sequence).

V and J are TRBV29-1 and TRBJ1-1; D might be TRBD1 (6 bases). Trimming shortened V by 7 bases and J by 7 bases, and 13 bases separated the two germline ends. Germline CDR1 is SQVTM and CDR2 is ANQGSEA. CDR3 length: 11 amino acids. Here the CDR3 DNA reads TGCAGCGCCACTCGGACAGTTGAAGCTTTCTTT. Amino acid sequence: CSATRTVEAFF.

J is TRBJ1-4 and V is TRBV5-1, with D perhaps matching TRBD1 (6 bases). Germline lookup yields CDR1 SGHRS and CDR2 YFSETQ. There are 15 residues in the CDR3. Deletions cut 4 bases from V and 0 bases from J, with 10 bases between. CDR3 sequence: CASSVQGATNEKLFF. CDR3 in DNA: TGCGCCAGCAGCGTACAGGGAGCAACTAATGAAAAACTGTTTTTT.

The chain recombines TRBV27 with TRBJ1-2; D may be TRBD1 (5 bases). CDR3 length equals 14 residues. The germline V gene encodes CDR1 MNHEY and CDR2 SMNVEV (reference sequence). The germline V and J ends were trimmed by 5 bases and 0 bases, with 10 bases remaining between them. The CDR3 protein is CASSPRQPNYGYTF. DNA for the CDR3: TGTGCCAGCAGTCCGCGACAGCCTAACTATGGCTACACCTTC.

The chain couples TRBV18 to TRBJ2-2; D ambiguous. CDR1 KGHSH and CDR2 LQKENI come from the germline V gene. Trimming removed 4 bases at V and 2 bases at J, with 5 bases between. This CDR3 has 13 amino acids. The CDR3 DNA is TGTGCCAGCTCACTCAGAAACACCGGGGAGCTGTTTTTT. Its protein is CASSLRNTGELFF. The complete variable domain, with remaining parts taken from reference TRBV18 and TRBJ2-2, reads NAGVMQNPRHLVRRRGQEARLRCSPMKGHSHVYWYRQLPEEGLKFMVYLQKENIIDESGMPKERFSAEFPKEGPSILRIQQVVRGDSAAYFCASSLRNTGELFFGEGSRLTVL.

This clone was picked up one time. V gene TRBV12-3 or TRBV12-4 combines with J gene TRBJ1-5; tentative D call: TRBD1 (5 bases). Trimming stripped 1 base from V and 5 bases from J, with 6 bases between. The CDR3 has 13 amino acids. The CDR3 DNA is TGTGCCAGCAGTTTAGGGGGCGATCAGCCCCAGCATTTT. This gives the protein CASSLGGDQPQHF.

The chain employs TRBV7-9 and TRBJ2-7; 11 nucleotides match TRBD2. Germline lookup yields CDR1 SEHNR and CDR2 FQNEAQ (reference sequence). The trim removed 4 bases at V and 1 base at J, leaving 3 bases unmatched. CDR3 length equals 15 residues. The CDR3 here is CASSSSGRSSYEQYF. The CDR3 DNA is TGTGCCAGCAGCTCTAGCGGGAGGAGTTCCTACGAGCAGTACTTC.

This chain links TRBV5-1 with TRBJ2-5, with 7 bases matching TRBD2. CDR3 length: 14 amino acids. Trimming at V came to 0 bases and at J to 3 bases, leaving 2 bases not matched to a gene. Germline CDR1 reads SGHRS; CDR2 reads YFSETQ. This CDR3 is CASSLGEGEETQYF. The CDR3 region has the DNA TGCGCCAGCAGCTTGGGGGAGGGTGAAGAGACCCAGTACTTC.

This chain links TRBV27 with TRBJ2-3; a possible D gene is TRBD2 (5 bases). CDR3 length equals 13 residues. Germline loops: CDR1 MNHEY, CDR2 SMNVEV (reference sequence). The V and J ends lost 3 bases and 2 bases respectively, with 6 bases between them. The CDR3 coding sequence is TGTGCCAGCAGTTTCGGGGACACAGATACGCAGTATTTT. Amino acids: CASSFGDTDTQYF.

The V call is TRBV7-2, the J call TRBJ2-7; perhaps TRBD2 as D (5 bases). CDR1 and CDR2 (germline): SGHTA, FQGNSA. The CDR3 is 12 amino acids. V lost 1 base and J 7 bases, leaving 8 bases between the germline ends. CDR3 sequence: CASSLGTGEQYF. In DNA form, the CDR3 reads TGTGCCAGCAGCTTAGGGACGGGAGAGCAGTACTTC.

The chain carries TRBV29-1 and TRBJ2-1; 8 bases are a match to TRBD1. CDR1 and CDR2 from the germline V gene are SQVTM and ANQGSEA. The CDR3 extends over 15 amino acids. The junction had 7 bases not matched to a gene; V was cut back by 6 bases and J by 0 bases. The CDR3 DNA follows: TGCAGCGTACGGGACAGGCCAAGCTCCTACAATGAGCAGTTCTTC. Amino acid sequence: CSVRDRPSSYNEQFF.

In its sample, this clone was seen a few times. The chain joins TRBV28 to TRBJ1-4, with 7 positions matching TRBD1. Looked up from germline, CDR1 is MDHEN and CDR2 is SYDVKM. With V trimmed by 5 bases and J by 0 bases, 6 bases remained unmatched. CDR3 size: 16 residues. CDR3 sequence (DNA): TGTGCCAGCAGTCCTCCCGGGACAGCAACTAATGAAAAACTGTTTTTT. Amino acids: CASSPPGTATNEKLFF.

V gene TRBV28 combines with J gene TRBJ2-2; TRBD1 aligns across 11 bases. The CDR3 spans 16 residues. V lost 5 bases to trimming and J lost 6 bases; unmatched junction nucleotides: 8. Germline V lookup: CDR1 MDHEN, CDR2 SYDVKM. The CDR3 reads CASSPPSGQGAGELFF. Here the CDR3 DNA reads TGTGCCAGCAGTCCGCCCTCGGGACAGGGGGCCGGGGAGCTGTTTTTT.